This TCR beta chain derives from a study of blood T cell repertoires in COVID-19. Overall study context: Italy, Spain and the United States were the sources of the convalescent and acute COVID-19 samples.

Germline CDR1 and CDR2: LNHNV and YYDKDF (reference sequence). Trimming removed 0 bases from V and 2 bases from J; junction bases left unmatched: 5. The CDR3 covers 17 residues. Sequencing was performed with immunoSEQ multiplex PCR; in TCRdb, only in-frame clones are kept and a portion is missing. The sample consists of 150,000 to 250,000 clones, about 85% of them appearing once. This clone has only a few counts. Enrollment of patients from Seattle took place during active infection, with longitudinal follow-up. The TCR sequence derives from a woman in her thirties or forties with COVID-19, enrolled during active disease. Material: peripheral blood. The rearrangement joins TRBV15 to TRBJ2-3; 10 nucleotides align to TRBD2. Here the CDR3 DNA reads TGTGCCACCAGCAGAGATTTTAGCGGGGGGCTCACAGATACGCAGTATTTT. It translates to CATSRDFSGGLTDTQYF.